A selection of T cell receptor beta chains follows, all from one sample in a study of shared clonotypes between healthy human individuals. Generated by immunoSEQ multiplex PCR, the TCRdb table keeps only in-frame clones and is missing some. Of 2 million to 2.5 million clones in the sample, about nine tenths were seen once. Input material: naive CD4+ T cells from PBMCs. The receptor source for this set is a young man in good health. Some clones in this sample may be carry-over from other donors' samples. CDR3s include the opening cysteine and the closing phenylalanine or tryptophan. The D gene is left open where the match is weak. Not every row has a clone size; where given, it reads once, few, many or a size class.

- | TRBJ1-5 | - | TRBV19 | TGTGCCAGTAGTATAGCCCCCCTAGGGGTTTCTAATCAGCCCCAGCATTTT | CASSIAPLGVSNQPQHF
- | TRBJ2-5 | - | TRBV7-2 | TGTGCCAGCAGCTTTCCAGGGCCGACCCAAGAGACCCAGTACTTC | CASSFPGPTQETQYF
- | TRBJ1-2 | - | TRBV5-5 | TGTGCCAGCAGCTTGGAGGCGGACCTCTATGGCTACACCTTC | CASSLEADLYGYTF
- | TRBJ1-1 | - | TRBV7-2 | TGTGCCAGCAGCATATCTAGGAACACTGAAGCTTTCTTT | CASSISRNTEAFF
- | TRBJ1-6 | - | TRBV30 | TGTGCCTGGAGTGGCGGACCGGGGGAGGCCCTCCACTTT | CAWSGGPGEALHF
once | TRBJ2-1 | - | TRBV6-1 | TGTGCCAGCAGGGACAGCGGCTCCTCCAATGAGCAGTTCTTC | CASRDSGSSNEQFF
- | TRBJ2-5 | - | TRBV7-8 | TGTGCCAGCAGCTTAGTGCCCAGGGCCGAGACCCAGTACTTC | CASSLVPRAETQYF
few | TRBJ1-1 | TRBD1 | TRBV6-5 | TGTGCCAGCAGTCGGGACAGAAAAAACACTGAAGCTTTCTTT | CASSRDRKNTEAFF
- | TRBJ2-7 | - | TRBV5-1 | TGCGCCAGCAGCGTAGGTATTTTAACCTACGAGCAGTACTTC | CASSVGILTYEQYF
- | TRBJ1-1 | - | TRBV29-1 | TGCAGCGTACAAACTGGGACACGACGACCAACCTTGAACACTGAAGCTTTCTTT | CSVQTGTRRPTLNTEAFF
- | TRBJ2-7 | TRBD2 | TRBV6-5 | TGTGCCAGCAGTATTAGCGGGAATACCTACGAGCAGTACTTC | CASSISGNTYEQYF
- | TRBJ2-7 | - | TRBV27 | TGTGCCAGCAATTCTAACGGGACACATGGCGACGAGCAGTACTTC | CASNSNGTHGDEQYF
- | TRBJ2-1 | - | TRBV5-8 | TGTGCCAGCAGCTTGGCGAGCAGATCCTACAATGAGCAGTTCTTC | CASSLASRSYNEQFF
- | TRBJ2-2 | - | TRBV4-2 | TGTGCCAGCAGCCAAGAATCCGAATCCCGGGAGCTGTTTTTT | CASSQESESRELFF
- | TRBJ1-4 | TRBD1 | TRBV15 | TGTGCCACCAGCAGAGCCGGGACAGGCAATGAAAAACTGTTTTTT | CATSRAGTGNEKLFF
- | TRBJ1-2 | - | TRBV30 | TGTGCCTGGAGTGGCGATCGGGGTGGCTACACCTTC | CAWSGDRGGYTF
- | TRBJ2-7 | TRBD2 | TRBV28 | TGTGCCAGCAGTCCACAAACAGCGGGAGTGAACGAGCAGTACTTC | CASSPQTAGVNEQYF
- | TRBJ1-1 | TRBD1 | TRBV18 | TGTGCCAGCTCACCTGGACAGGAACCTGAAGCTTTCTTT | CASSPGQEPEAFF
- | TRBJ2-3 | - | TRBV19 | TGTGCCAGTAGTATAGGACCCTTTGGAGATACGCAGTATTTT | CASSIGPFGDTQYF
- | TRBJ2-3 | - | TRBV11-2 | TGTGCCAGCAGCTTGGAGGGGAGAGATACGCAGTATTTT | CASSLEGRDTQYF
- | TRBJ2-3 | TRBD2 | TRBV7-9 | TGTGCCAGCAGCACTAGCGGGAGCACAGATACGCAGTATTTT | CASSTSGSTDTQYF
- | TRBJ1-5 | - | TRBV11-2 | TGTGCCAGCAGCTTATCCGGAGCCGTCAATCAGCCCCAGCATTTT | CASSLSGAVNQPQHF
- | TRBJ2-5 | - | TRBV29-1 | TGCAGCGTACAGCGTAACCTTCAAGAGACCCAGTACTTC | CSVQRNLQETQYF
- | TRBJ2-7 | TRBD2 | TRBV5-1 | TGCGCCAGCAGCAGGGAACTAGCGGGAGCCTACGAGCAGTACTTC | CASSRELAGAYEQYF
once | TRBJ2-1 | - | TRBV5-1 | TGCGCCAGCAGCTTGTTCTTGCAGGGGAGCTCCTACAATGAGCAGTTCTTC | CASSLFLQGSSYNEQFF
- | TRBJ2-2 | - | TRBV7-3 | TGTGCCAGCAGTCCCGTCCCCACCGGGGAGCTGTTTTTT | CASSPVPTGELFF
- | TRBJ2-6 | - | TRBV19 | TGTGCCAGTAGTCCCGGGGCTGGGGCCAACGTCCTGACTTTC | CASSPGAGANVLTF
- | TRBJ2-6 | - | TRBV30 | TGTGCCTGGAGTTTTCTTAGGACAGTGTTCTCTGGGGCCAACGTCCTGACTTTC | CAWSFLRTVFSGANVLTF
- | TRBJ2-7 | TRBD2 | TRBV19 | TGTGCCAGTAGTCGTACCGGGACTAGGAACTACGAGCAGTACTTC | CASSRTGTRNYEQYF
- | TRBJ1-3 | TRBD1 | TRBV4-2 | TGTGCCAGCAGCCTTCACTTGGGACAGGGGCTCTTCTCTGGAAACACCATATATTTT | CASSLHLGQGLFSGNTIYF
- | TRBJ1-1 | - | TRBV6-5 | TGTGCCAGCAGTTACGGGCAGTCCATGAACACTGAAGCTTTCTTT | CASSYGQSMNTEAFF
- | TRBJ2-1 | TRBD2 | TRBV7-3 | TGTGCCAGCAGCCTTAGCGGGAAATCCTACAATGAGCAGTTCTTC | CASSLSGKSYNEQFF
- | TRBJ1-1 | - | TRBV5-4 | TGTGCCAGCAGCTCCGACCAGGGACATTCGGCTTTCTTT | CASSSDQGHSAFF
once | TRBJ2-5 | TRBD2 | TRBV7-8 | TGTGCCAGCAGCTTAGCGATACTAGCGTATCAAGAGACCCAGTACTTC | CASSLAILAYQETQYF
- | TRBJ2-3 | TRBD1 | TRBV5-1 | TGCGCCAGCAGCTTATCCGGACAGGGACGCACAGATACGCAGTATTTT | CASSLSGQGRTDTQYF
- | TRBJ1-1 | - | TRBV28 | TGTGCCAGCAGTTCCCCGGCCTTGGGGACTGAAGCTTTCTTT | CASSSPALGTEAFF
- | TRBJ2-7 | TRBD2 | TRBV9 | TGTGCCAGCAGCGTAGAGGGGACTATTGTCGGCCTGGGCGAGCAGTACTTC | CASSVEGTIVGLGEQYF
- | TRBJ2-1 | - | TRBV11-3 | TGTGCCAGCAGCACTCGCCGTGGAGATAACAATGAGCAGTTCTTC | CASSTRRGDNNEQFF
few | TRBJ1-1 | TRBD1 | TRBV28 | TGTGCCAGCAGTCCCGCCGGGACAGGGGTTACTGAAGCTTTCTTT | CASSPAGTGVTEAFF